This T cell receptor beta chain was identified during a study of blood T cell repertoires in COVID-19. Study background: Material from acute and convalescent COVID-19 was sourced from the United States, Italy and Spain. Nucleic acid was either cDNA or gDNA, and it came from T cells, B-cell-depleted T cells, or PBMCs.

It was during active infection that Seattle patients were enrolled and then longitudinally followed. Germline V gene data show CDR1 as MNHEY and CDR2 as SVGAGI. The CDR3 runs to 15 residues. V lost 0 bases to trimming and J lost 9 bases, with 17 bases between them. In the authors' methods: Counts of nucleated cells, estimated from reference gene primer amplification, were obtained. Assay used: immunoSEQ multiplex PCR; TCRdb lists only in-frame clones, some missing. That table supplies the V and J calls and clone size; D and trimming were determined from the DNA. The sample has 190,000 or so clones; roughly 77% are singletons. This clone came up many times.

The genes are TRBV6-5 and TRBJ1-2; weak D call: TRBD1 (5 bases). The TCR originated in an elderly woman with COVID-19, enrolled during active disease. Specimen: peripheral blood. The CDR3 is CASSYSFLGARSYTF. The CDR3 coding sequence is TGTGCCAGCAGTTACTCGTTCCTAGGGGCAAGAAGCTACACCTTC.